The text below deals with one T cell receptor (beta chain). Its cognate antigen is unknown. This sample stems from a study of cytomegalovirus exposure and HLA in healthy donors. Study context: In terms of ancestry, the Caucasian-associated cluster contained about 80% of the roughly 400 genotyped donors. Regarding the study as a whole: The availability of immune exposure information extended only to CMV serostatus. Rare TCR sequences dominated, though some public TCRs recurred in many donors. It was taken for granted in presence/absence analyses that sequencing depth across donors was roughly uniform.

Trimming shortened V by 2 bases and J by 2 bases, and 10 bases separated the two germline ends. Per germline, CDR1 MNHEY and CDR2 SVGAGI. There are 15 residues in the CDR3. Both 60 Vbeta primers and 13 Jbeta primers went into the PCR. This table comes from immunoSEQ multiplex PCR, and its TCRdb copy is limited to in-frame clones, with some not included. The sample lists roughly 140,000 clones; approximately 80% were seen once. The receptor comes from a man in his late teens or twenties in good health and CMV-seronegative. The chain links TRBV6-5 to TRBJ2-1, with D uncertain. The sequenced sample was PBMCs. CDR3 DNA: TGTGCCAGCAGTTACGATCTAGACGCCTACAATGAGCAGTTCTTC. It specifies CASSYDLDAYNEQFF.